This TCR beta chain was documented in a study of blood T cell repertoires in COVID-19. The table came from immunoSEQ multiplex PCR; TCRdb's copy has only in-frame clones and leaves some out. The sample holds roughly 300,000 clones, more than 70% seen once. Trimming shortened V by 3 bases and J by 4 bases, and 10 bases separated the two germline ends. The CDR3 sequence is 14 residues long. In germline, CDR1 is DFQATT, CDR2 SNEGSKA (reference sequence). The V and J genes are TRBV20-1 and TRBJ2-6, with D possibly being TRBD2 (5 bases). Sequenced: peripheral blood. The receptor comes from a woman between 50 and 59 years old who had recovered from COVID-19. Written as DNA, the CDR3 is TGCAGTGCTAGTGACGGGGTAGGGGCCAACGTCCTGACTTTC. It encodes CSASDGVGANVLTF.